This is a list of T cell receptor beta chains from one sample in a study of PD-1 blockade in classical Hodgkin lymphoma. Sequencing was performed with immunoSEQ multiplex PCR; in TCRdb, only in-frame clones are kept and a portion is missing. The data show 60,000 or so clones, about nine tenths seen once. Sample: peripheral blood mononuclear cells (PBMCs), taken at baseline. These receptors came from a human donor with classical Hodgkin lymphoma. CDR3s include the opening cysteine and the closing phenylalanine or tryptophan. The D gene is left open where the match is weak. Only part of the rows carry a size: once, few, many, or a class if the clone is expanded.

d_call: .; j_call: TRBJ2-2; v_call: TRBV4-1; clone_size: .; cdr3_aa: CASSQEDRNTGELFF; cdr3_nt: TGCGCCAGCAGCCAAGAAGACAGGAACACCGGGGAGCTGTTTTTT
d_call: TRBD1; j_call: TRBJ2-7; v_call: TRBV6-1; clone_size: few; cdr3_aa: CASSEAGQFGNYEQYF; cdr3_nt: TGTGCCAGCAGTGAAGCGGGACAGTTCGGTAACTACGAGCAGTACTTC
d_call: .; j_call: TRBJ2-5; v_call: TRBV2; clone_size: .; cdr3_aa: CASSDGGYQETQYF; cdr3_nt: TGTGCCAGCAGTGATGGGGGCTATCAAGAGACCCAGTACTTC
d_call: TRBD1; j_call: TRBJ2-7; v_call: TRBV5-1; clone_size: .; cdr3_aa: CASSLGRGQGRYEQYF; cdr3_nt: TGCGCCAGCAGCTTGGGCCGAGGACAGGGAAGGTACGAGCAGTACTTC
d_call: .; j_call: TRBJ1-5; v_call: TRBV6-6; clone_size: .; cdr3_aa: CASSYKGGNQPQHF; cdr3_nt: TGTGCCAGCAGTTACAAGGGTGGCAATCAGCCCCAGCATTTT
d_call: .; j_call: TRBJ2-2; v_call: TRBV11-1; clone_size: .; cdr3_aa: CASSETGHNTGELFF; cdr3_nt: TGTGCCAGCAGCGAGACGGGACACAACACCGGGGAGCTGTTTTTT
d_call: .; j_call: TRBJ1-6; v_call: TRBV5-6; clone_size: .; cdr3_aa: CASSLQPVNNSPLHF; cdr3_nt: TGTGCCAGCAGCTTGCAACCGGTTAATAATTCACCCCTCCACTTT
d_call: .; j_call: TRBJ2-3; v_call: TRBV28; clone_size: few; cdr3_aa: CASIGGTDTQYF; cdr3_nt: TGTGCCAGCATTGGCGGCACAGATACGCAGTATTTT
d_call: .; j_call: TRBJ2-7; v_call: TRBV6-5; clone_size: .; cdr3_aa: CASSAQGRVEQYF; cdr3_nt: TGTGCCAGCAGTGCTCAGGGTCGGGTCGAGCAGTACTTC
d_call: .; j_call: TRBJ1-2; v_call: TRBV5-6; clone_size: .; cdr3_aa: CASSQPGPPPHGYTF; cdr3_nt: TGTGCCAGCAGCCAGCCGGGCCCTCCCCCCCATGGCTACACCTTC
d_call: .; j_call: TRBJ2-1; v_call: TRBV4-1; clone_size: .; cdr3_aa: CASSQDSGLSLGEQFF; cdr3_nt: TGCGCCAGCAGCCAAGACTCTGGACTTAGCCTGGGTGAGCAGTTCTTC
d_call: .; j_call: TRBJ1-5; v_call: TRBV2; clone_size: few; cdr3_aa: CASSPRAGENQPQHF; cdr3_nt: TGTGCCAGCAGTCCCCGGGCGGGGGAGAATCAGCCCCAGCATTTT
d_call: .; j_call: TRBJ2-7; v_call: TRBV7-9; clone_size: .; cdr3_aa: CASSLTGFHEQYF; cdr3_nt: TGTGCCAGCAGCCTTACAGGGTTCCACGAGCAGTACTTC
d_call: TRBD2; j_call: TRBJ2-1; v_call: TRBV27; clone_size: .; cdr3_aa: CASKGLAETEQFF; cdr3_nt: TGTGCCAGCAAGGGACTAGCGGAAACTGAGCAGTTCTTC
d_call: .; j_call: TRBJ1-2; v_call: TRBV30; clone_size: .; cdr3_aa: CAWSVPPGAHYGYTF; cdr3_nt: TGTGCCTGGAGTGTACCCCCCGGAGCCCACTATGGCTACACCTTC
d_call: .; j_call: TRBJ2-6; v_call: TRBV19; clone_size: .; cdr3_aa: CASSMAWEGNSGANVLTF; cdr3_nt: TGTGCCAGTAGTATGGCTTGGGAAGGAAACTCTGGGGCCAACGTCCTGACTTTC
d_call: .; j_call: TRBJ2-7; v_call: TRBV11-2; clone_size: .; cdr3_aa: CASSLGPTYEQYF; cdr3_nt: TGTGCCAGCAGCCTGGGACCCACCTACGAGCAGTACTTC
d_call: TRBD2; j_call: TRBJ2-3; v_call: TRBV11-2; clone_size: .; cdr3_aa: CASSGRGSTDTQYF; cdr3_nt: TGTGCCAGCAGCGGGAGGGGTAGCACAGATACGCAGTATTTT
d_call: .; j_call: TRBJ2-3; v_call: TRBV2; clone_size: once; cdr3_aa: CASRYEDRGDTQYF; cdr3_nt: TGTGCCAGCAGATACGAGGACCGTGGAGATACGCAGTATTTT
d_call: TRBD2; j_call: TRBJ2-3; v_call: TRBV9; clone_size: .; cdr3_aa: CASSVGGGGNTDTQYF; cdr3_nt: TGTGCCAGCAGCGTAGGGGGCGGGGGAAACACAGATACGCAGTATTTT
d_call: TRBD1; j_call: TRBJ1-5; v_call: TRBV5-1; clone_size: .; cdr3_aa: CASSLDNRGYSNQPQHF; cdr3_nt: TGCGCCAGCAGCTTGGATAACAGGGGATATAGCAATCAGCCCCAGCATTTT
d_call: TRBD1; j_call: TRBJ1-4; v_call: TRBV27; clone_size: .; cdr3_aa: CASTNVGTGARREKLFF; cdr3_nt: TGTGCCAGCACCAACGTCGGGACAGGGGCGCGAAGGGAAAAACTGTTTTTT
d_call: TRBD2; j_call: TRBJ2-7; v_call: TRBV2; clone_size: .; cdr3_aa: CASNQREGLYEQYF; cdr3_nt: TGTGCCAGCAACCAGCGGGAGGGCCTATACGAGCAGTACTTC
d_call: TRBD1; j_call: TRBJ1-5; v_call: TRBV19; clone_size: .; cdr3_aa: CASSIGGDRGNQPQHF; cdr3_nt: TGTGCCAGTAGTATAGGCGGGGACAGGGGCAATCAGCCCCAGCATTTT
d_call: TRBD1; j_call: TRBJ2-4; v_call: TRBV5-1; clone_size: .; cdr3_aa: CASSLGTGSLAKNIQYF; cdr3_nt: TGCGCCAGCAGCTTGGGGACAGGATCTCTAGCCAAAAACATTCAGTACTTC
d_call: TRBD2; j_call: TRBJ2-3; v_call: TRBV5-1; clone_size: .; cdr3_aa: CASSSRGTSGLRDTQYF; cdr3_nt: TGCGCCAGCAGCTCAAGGGGCACTAGCGGGCTCAGAGATACGCAGTATTTT
d_call: .; j_call: TRBJ2-7; v_call: TRBV19; clone_size: .; cdr3_aa: CASSRHGGNYEQYF; cdr3_nt: TGTGCCAGTAGTCGGCACGGGGGTAACTACGAGCAGTACTTC
d_call: .; j_call: TRBJ2-7; v_call: TRBV6-6; clone_size: .; cdr3_aa: CASSYSHPYEQYF; cdr3_nt: TGTGCCAGCAGTTACAGTCACCCCTACGAGCAGTACTTC
d_call: TRBD2; j_call: TRBJ2-6; v_call: TRBV19; clone_size: .; cdr3_aa: CASSIAASGSSGANVLTF; cdr3_nt: TGTGCCAGTAGTATCGCGGCTAGCGGGAGCTCTGGGGCCAACGTCCTGACTTTC
d_call: TRBD1; j_call: TRBJ2-2; v_call: TRBV2; clone_size: .; cdr3_aa: CASSEVRTGTTGELFF; cdr3_nt: TGTGCCAGCAGTGAAGTTCGGACAGGGACGACCGGGGAGCTGTTTTTT
d_call: .; j_call: TRBJ1-2; v_call: TRBV9; clone_size: .; cdr3_aa: CASSVALGANYGYTF; cdr3_nt: TGTGCCAGCAGCGTAGCTCTGGGGGCCAACTATGGCTACACCTTC
d_call: .; j_call: TRBJ2-7; v_call: TRBV27; clone_size: .; cdr3_aa: CASSSGLYYEQYF; cdr3_nt: TGTGCCAGCAGTTCGGGTCTTTATTACGAGCAGTACTTC
d_call: TRBD1; j_call: TRBJ1-4; v_call: TRBV28; clone_size: .; cdr3_aa: CASSSPDRGATNEKLFF; cdr3_nt: TGTGCCAGCAGTTCCCCGGACAGGGGGGCAACTAATGAAAAACTGTTTTTT
d_call: .; j_call: TRBJ2-5; v_call: TRBV5-1; clone_size: once; cdr3_aa: CASSLIIGTQETQYF; cdr3_nt: TGCGCCAGCAGCTTGATCATAGGTACACAAGAGACCCAGTACTTC
d_call: .; j_call: TRBJ1-1; v_call: TRBV6-6; clone_size: .; cdr3_aa: CASSYSWAGGTEAFF; cdr3_nt: TGTGCCAGCAGTTACTCATGGGCGGGTGGCACTGAAGCTTTCTTT
d_call: .; j_call: TRBJ2-7; v_call: TRBV27; clone_size: .; cdr3_aa: CASSSIPGDEQYF; cdr3_nt: TGTGCCAGCAGTTCAATACCTGGAGACGAGCAGTACTTC
d_call: .; j_call: TRBJ2-2; v_call: TRBV7-9; clone_size: .; cdr3_aa: CASSLGLGPRAGELFF; cdr3_nt: TGTGCCAGCAGCTTAGGTCTGGGGCCTAGAGCCGGGGAGCTGTTTTTT
d_call: TRBD1; j_call: TRBJ1-1; v_call: TRBV28; clone_size: .; cdr3_aa: CASSFPGTENRVAFF; cdr3_nt: TGTGCCAGCAGTTTCCCCGGGACAGAGAATCGGGTGGCTTTCTTT
d_call: .; j_call: TRBJ1-5; v_call: TRBV19; clone_size: .; cdr3_aa: CASSYGPYQPQHF; cdr3_nt: TGTGCCAGTAGCTATGGACCCTATCAGCCCCAGCATTTT
d_call: TRBD1; j_call: TRBJ2-3; v_call: TRBV28; clone_size: .; cdr3_aa: CASSLTGYVTHTQYF; cdr3_nt: TGTGCCAGCAGTTTGACAGGGTATGTCACACATACGCAGTATTTT
d_call: .; j_call: TRBJ2-5; v_call: TRBV6-1; clone_size: once; cdr3_aa: CASRLWAPSQETQYF; cdr3_nt: TGTGCCAGCAGGTTATGGGCTCCTAGCCAAGAGACCCAGTACTTC
d_call: .; j_call: TRBJ1-3; v_call: TRBV11-2; clone_size: .; cdr3_aa: CASSFWRDTIYF; cdr3_nt: TGTGCCAGCAGCTTTTGGAGAGACACCATATATTTT
d_call: TRBD2; j_call: TRBJ2-3; v_call: TRBV19; clone_size: .; cdr3_aa: CASRSGGAGKDTQYF; cdr3_nt: TGTGCCAGTAGAAGCGGGGGGGCCGGGAAAGATACGCAGTATTTT
d_call: TRBD2; j_call: TRBJ2-1; v_call: TRBV6-5; clone_size: once; cdr3_aa: CASSYTGTSNEQFF; cdr3_nt: TGTGCCAGCAGTTACACCGGGACTAGTAATGAGCAGTTCTTC
d_call: .; j_call: TRBJ2-4; v_call: TRBV28; clone_size: .; cdr3_aa: CASSLFQLGGKNIQYF; cdr3_nt: TGTGCCAGCAGTTTATTTCAGCTTGGGGGCAAAAACATTCAGTACTTC